The 21 T cell receptor beta chains below all came from one sample that was sequenced in a study of cytomegalovirus exposure and HLA in healthy donors. The PCR made use of 60 Vbeta and 13 Jbeta primers. Measured with immunoSEQ multiplex PCR; TCRdb has only the in-frame clones, and not every one. The data show 140,000 or so clones, 65% to 75% seen once. Sequenced input: PBMCs. These receptors came from a man in his sixties in good health and CMV-seronegative.

The gene calls are TRBV6-1 and TRBJ1-6, with a weak D call TRBD1 (6 bases). V was cut by 2 bases and J by 5 bases, with 13 bases left in between. The CDR3 loop spans 16 amino acids. Germline loops: CDR1 MNHNS, CDR2 SASEGT. The CDR3 sequence is CASSETGTNDNSPLHF. The CDR3 DNA sequence: TGTGCCAGCAGTGAAACGGGGACAAACGATAATTCACCCCTCCACTTT.

This clone was found once. The gene calls are TRBV19 and TRBJ1-5; TRBD1 might be the D (6 bases). The germline V and J ends were trimmed by 1 base and 2 bases, with 12 bases remaining between them. CDR3 length: 16 amino acids. CDR1 is LNHDA and CDR2 is SQIVND in the germline V gene (reference sequence). In nucleotides, the CDR3 is TGTGCCAGTAGTATAGTTTTAGGGGGTGGCAATCAGCCCCAGCATTTT. Translation: CASSIVLGGGNQPQHF.

The chain couples TRBV19 to TRBJ1-2, with unresolved D. The CDR3 consists of 14 residues. V lost 5 bases and J 7 bases, leaving 17 bases between the germline ends. CDR1 and CDR2 (germline): LNHDA, SQIVND (reference sequence). The CDR3 here is CASSRQSTRSGYTF. The CDR3 nucleotides read TGTGCCAGTAGTCGGCAGAGCACGAGGAGTGGCTACACCTTC.

This chain links TRBV11-2 with TRBJ2-7; D might be TRBD1 (5 bases). CDR1 and CDR2 (germline): SGHAT, FQNNGV. V was shortened by 8 bases and J by 2 bases, with 13 bases between the two germline ends. This CDR3 has 13 residues. CDR3 protein: CASVVTGTYEQYF. CDR3 in DNA: TGTGCCAGCGTCGTAACAGGCACCTACGAGCAGTACTTC.

This clone was counted between two and nine times. This CDR3 is CASSLRDRSYEQYF. In DNA, the CDR3 is TGTGCCAGCAGCCTCCGGGACAGGTCCTACGAGCAGTACTTC. V gene TRBV7-9 combines with J gene TRBJ2-7; TRBD1 agrees at 8 bases. CDR1 is SEHNR, CDR2 FQNEAQ, per germline (reference sequence). J gave up 1 base and V 5 bases, and 4 bases lay outside the gene matches. The CDR3 is 14 amino acids.

The chain couples TRBV6-1 to TRBJ2-7, with 9 positions matching TRBD1. Trimming at V came to 6 bases and at J to 4 bases, leaving 10 bases not matched to a gene. This CDR3 region has 15 residues. Germline CDR1 reads MNHNS; CDR2 reads SASEGT. This CDR3 reads CASSRRQGEPYEQYF. CDR3 nucleotide sequence: TGTGCCAGCAGCCGGCGACAGGGGGAACCTTACGAGCAGTACTTC.

The rearrangement links TRBV5-1 to TRBJ2-5; 8 bases align to TRBD2. CDR1 and CDR2 from the germline V gene are SGHRS and YFSETQ. J was trimmed by 5 bases and V by 1 base; bases with no gene match: 7. This CDR3 is built from 15 residues. The CDR3, as DNA: TGCGCCAGCAGCTTGACCGGGACTAGTAAGGAGACCCAGTACTTC. This gives the protein CASSLTGTSKETQYF.

This chain uses TRBV9 with TRBJ2-5, with unresolved D. The CDR3 length is 14 residues. Germline CDR1 SGDLS, CDR2 YYNGEE. V was trimmed by 3 bases and J by 6 bases, leaving 15 bases between them. CDR3 residues: CASSASAQVKTQYF. CDR3 nucleotides: TGTGCCAGCAGCGCCTCCGCCCAGGTCAAGACCCAGTACTTC.

The rearrangement links TRBV4-2 to TRBJ2-2; tentatively, D is TRBD1 (6 bases). The CDR3 has 14 residues. Per the germline V gene, CDR1 is LGHNA and CDR2 is YNFKEQ. V was clipped by 0 bases and J by 8 bases, with 10 bases between them. The CDR3 nucleotides read TGTGCCAGCAGCCAAGAGGGGGCGGAAGGGGAGCTGTTTTTT. Translated: CASSQEGAEGELFF.

This rearrangement joins TRBV5-1 to TRBJ2-5, with 7 bases fitting TRBD1. CDR1 is SGHRS, CDR2 YFSETQ, per germline. The CDR3 spans 15 residues. V lost 4 bases, J lost 0 bases, and 6 bases stayed unmatched. The CDR3 sequence: CASSSTGTDQETQYF. The CDR3 DNA follows: TGCGCCAGCAGCAGTACCGGGACAGACCAAGAGACCCAGTACTTC.

This clone has a handful of counts. This chain uses TRBV5-4 with TRBJ1-2; D possibly corresponds to TRBD1 (6 bases). Germline values: CDR1 SGHNT, CDR2 YYREEE (reference sequence). Trimming removed 1 base at V and 4 bases at J, with 14 bases between. CDR3 length equals 15 residues. The CDR3 DNA reads TGTGCCAGCAGCTTGCCAACCACAGGGATCTATGGCTACACCTTC. Protein: CASSLPTTGIYGYTF. Based on the CDR3 plus reference TRBV5-4 and TRBJ1-2, the full variable domain is ETGVTQSPTHLIKTRGQQVTLRCSSQSGHNTVSWYQQALGQGPQFIFQYYREEENGRGNFPPRFSGLQFPNYSSELNVNALELDDSALYLCASSLPTTGIYGYTFGSGTRLTVV.

The CDR3 region is CASSLLAGTSYEQYF. The CDR3 region has the DNA TGTGCCAGCAGCTTACTGGCGGGAACGTCCTACGAGCAGTACTTC. J is TRBJ2-7 and V is TRBV7-9, with D tentatively TRBD2 (6 bases). Germline-derived CDR1 and CDR2 are SEHNR and FQNEAQ (reference sequence). V was clipped by 2 bases and J by 1 base, with 12 bases between them. The CDR3 is 15 amino acids. The whole variable domain, filled in from reference TRBV7-9 and TRBJ2-7, reads DTGVSQNPRHKITKRGQNVTFRCDPISEHNRLYWYRQTLGQGPEFLTYFQNEAQLEKSRLLSDRFSAERPKGSFSTLEIQRTEQGDSAMYLCASSLLAGTSYEQYFGPGTRLTVT.

A single count supports this clone. V and J are TRBV6-1 and TRBJ2-7; D remains ambiguous. This CDR3 is 16 amino acids long. Germline CDR1 MNHNS, CDR2 SASEGT. Trimming took 0 bases from V and 0 from J, leaving 12 bases between them. The CDR3 region is CASSEAAQVSSYEQYF. The CDR3 DNA follows: TGTGCCAGCAGTGAAGCCGCCCAGGTAAGCTCCTACGAGCAGTACTTC.

The chain is built from TRBV19 and TRBJ1-4, with TRBD1 matching over 9 bases. The CDR3 runs to 13 residues. The ends lost 5 bases at V and 8 bases at J; junction bases unmatched: 3. The germline V gene has CDR1 LNHDA and CDR2 SQIVND (reference sequence). CDR3 DNA sequence: TGTGCCAGTAGTGGACAGGGGCGGGAAAAACTGTTTTTT. It encodes CASSGQGREKLFF.

V usage is TRBV5-1 and J usage is TRBJ2-5; D unresolved. Germline CDR1 is SGHRS and CDR2 is YFSETQ. The CDR3 is made up of 16 amino acids. V dropped 3 bases and J dropped 3 bases, with 18 bases sitting between them. Written as DNA, the CDR3 is TGCGCCAGCAGCTCGGTGGGTAGCTGGAGTGAAGAGACCCAGTACTTC. It encodes CASSSVGSWSEETQYF.

This clone has just a few counts. The chain combines TRBV7-3 with TRBJ2-5, with a possible D match to TRBD1 (5 bases). Germline V gene lookup returns CDR1 SGHTA and CDR2 FQGTGA. V was cut by 2 bases and J by 4 bases, with 8 bases left in between. The CDR3 loop spans 13 amino acids. Here the CDR3 reads CASSLFQGETQYF. CDR3 DNA: TGTGCCAGCAGCTTATTCCAGGGAGAGACCCAGTACTTC. Together with reference TRBV7-3 and TRBJ2-5, the CDR3 gives the full variable domain: GAGVSQTPSNKVTEKGKYVELRCDPISGHTALYWYRQSLGQGPEFLIYFQGTGAADDSGLPNDRFFAVRPEGSVSTLKIQRTERGDSAVYLCASSLFQGETQYFGPGTRLLVL.

The genes are TRBV5-1 and TRBJ2-3; possibly TRBD2 for D (5 bases). The CDR3 length is 16 residues. V was pared by 2 bases and J by 2 bases, with 15 bases between. Germline assignment: CDR1 SGHRS and CDR2 YFSETQ. CDR3 coding DNA: TGCGCCAGCAGCTTTGGGTGGGAGCGAGCCACAGATACGCAGTATTTT. The encoded protein is CASSFGWERATDTQYF.

The gene calls are TRBV28 and TRBJ1-1; D unresolved. This CDR3 is 13 amino acids long. Germline CDR1 and CDR2: MDHEN and SYDVKM. V lost 5 bases and J lost 1, with 8 bases in between. CDR3 residues: CASSKPGNTEAFF. The CDR3, as DNA: TGTGCCAGCAGTAAACCAGGGAACACTGAAGCTTTCTTT.

This clone was observed a single time. J is TRBJ2-7 and V is TRBV6-1; D is ambiguous. The CDR3 has 11 residues. Per germline, CDR1 MNHNS and CDR2 SASEGT. Trimming removed 7 bases from V and 2 bases from J, with 6 bases in between. The CDR3 is CASTQTYEQYF. The CDR3, as DNA: TGTGCCAGCACCCAGACCTACGAGCAGTACTTC.

This clone was counted a few times. V is TRBV19 and J is TRBJ2-3, with D maybe TRBD2 (6 bases). The CDR3 extends over 16 amino acids. Germline lookup yields CDR1 LNHDA and CDR2 SQIVND (reference sequence). V was pared by 3 bases and J by 3 bases, with 16 bases between. Written as DNA, the CDR3 is TGTGCCAGTAGTATCAATCCCGGGAGTGGGACAGATACGCAGTATTTT. This codes for CASSINPGSGTDTQYF.

The gene calls are TRBV19 and TRBJ1-5; 8 bases map to TRBD1. The CDR3 consists of 14 residues. J gave up 3 bases and V 7 bases, and 5 bases lay outside the gene matches. Germline values: CDR1 LNHDA, CDR2 SQIVND (reference sequence). The CDR3 sequence is CASIGQGANQPQHF. In DNA form, the CDR3 reads TGTGCCAGTATAGGGCAGGGGGCCAATCAGCCCCAGCATTTT.